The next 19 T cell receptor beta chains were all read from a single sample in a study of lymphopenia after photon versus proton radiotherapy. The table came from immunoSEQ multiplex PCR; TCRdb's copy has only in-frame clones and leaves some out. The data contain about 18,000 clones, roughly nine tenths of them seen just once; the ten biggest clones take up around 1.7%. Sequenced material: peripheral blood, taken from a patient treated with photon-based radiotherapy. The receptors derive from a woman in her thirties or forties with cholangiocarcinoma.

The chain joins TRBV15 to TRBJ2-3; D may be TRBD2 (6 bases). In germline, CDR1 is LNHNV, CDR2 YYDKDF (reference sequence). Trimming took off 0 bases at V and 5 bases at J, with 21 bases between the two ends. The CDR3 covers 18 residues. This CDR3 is CATSRDQVAGNPGDTQYF. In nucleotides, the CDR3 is TGTGCCACCAGCAGAGATCAGGTGGCGGGGAACCCTGGAGATACGCAGTATTTT.

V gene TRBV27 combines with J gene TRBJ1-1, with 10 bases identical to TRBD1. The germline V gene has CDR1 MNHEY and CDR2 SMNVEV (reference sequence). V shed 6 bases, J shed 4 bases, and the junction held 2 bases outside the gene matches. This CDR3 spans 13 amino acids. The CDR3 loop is CASRRTGGTEAFF. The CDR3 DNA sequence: TGTGCCAGCAGGCGGACAGGGGGCACTGAAGCTTTCTTT.

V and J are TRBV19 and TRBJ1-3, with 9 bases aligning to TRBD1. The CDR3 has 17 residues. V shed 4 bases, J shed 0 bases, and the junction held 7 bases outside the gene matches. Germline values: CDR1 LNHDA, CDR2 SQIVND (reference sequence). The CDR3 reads CASSTSGTGTSGNTIYF. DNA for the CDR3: TGTGCCAGTAGTACCTCCGGGACAGGGACCTCTGGAAACACCATATATTTT.

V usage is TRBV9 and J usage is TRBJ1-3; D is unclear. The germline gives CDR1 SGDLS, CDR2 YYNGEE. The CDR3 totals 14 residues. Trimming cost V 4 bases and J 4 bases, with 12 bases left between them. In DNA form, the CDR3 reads TGTGCCAGCAGCTTCCGGACGGACGGAAACACCATATATTTT. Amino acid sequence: CASSFRTDGNTIYF.

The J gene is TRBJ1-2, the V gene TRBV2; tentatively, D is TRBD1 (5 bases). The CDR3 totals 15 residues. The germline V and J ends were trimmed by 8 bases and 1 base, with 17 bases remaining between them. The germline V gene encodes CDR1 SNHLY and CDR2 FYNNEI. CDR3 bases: TGTGCCAGCGGATTAATGGCAGGGTTTAACTATGGCTACACCTTC. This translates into CASGLMAGFNYGYTF.

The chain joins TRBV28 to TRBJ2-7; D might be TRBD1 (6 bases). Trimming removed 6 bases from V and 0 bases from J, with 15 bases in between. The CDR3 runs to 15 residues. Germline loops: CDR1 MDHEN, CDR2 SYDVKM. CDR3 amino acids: CASSPLTGSSYEQYF. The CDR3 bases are TGTGCCAGCAGCCCCTTAACAGGGAGCTCCTACGAGCAGTACTTC. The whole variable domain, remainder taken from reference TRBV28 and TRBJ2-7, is DVKVTQSSRYLVKRTGEKVFLECVQDMDHENMFWYRQDPGLGLRLIYFSYDVKMKEKGDIPEGYSVSREKKERFSLILESASTNQTSMYLCASSPLTGSSYEQYFGPGTRLTVT.

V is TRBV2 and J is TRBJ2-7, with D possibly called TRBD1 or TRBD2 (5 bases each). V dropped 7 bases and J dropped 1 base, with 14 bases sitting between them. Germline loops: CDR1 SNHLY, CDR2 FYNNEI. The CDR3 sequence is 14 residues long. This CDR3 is CASTTGARSYEQYF. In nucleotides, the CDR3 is TGTGCCAGCACTACCGGGGCGAGATCCTACGAGCAGTACTTC.

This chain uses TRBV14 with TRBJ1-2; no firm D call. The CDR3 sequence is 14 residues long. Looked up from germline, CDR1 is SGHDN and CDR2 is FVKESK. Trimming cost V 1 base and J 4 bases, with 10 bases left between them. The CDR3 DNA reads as TGTGCCAGCAGCCAAGTGAGTGGGATCTATGGCTACACCTTC. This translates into CASSQVSGIYGYTF.

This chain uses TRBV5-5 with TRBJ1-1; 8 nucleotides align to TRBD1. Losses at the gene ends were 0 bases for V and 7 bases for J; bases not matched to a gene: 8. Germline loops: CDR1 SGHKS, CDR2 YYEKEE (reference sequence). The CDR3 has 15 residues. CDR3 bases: TGTGCCAGCAGCTTGGCGACTCAGGGGGCTGGTGAAGCTTTCTTT. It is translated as CASSLATQGAGEAFF.

In DNA form, the CDR3 reads TGCGCCAGCAGCCGCAGGACAGCTAGCACAGATACGCAGTATTTT. This gives the protein CASSRRTASTDTQYF. The chain joins TRBV5-1 to TRBJ2-3; tentative D call: TRBD1 (6 bases). The germline V and J ends were trimmed by 4 bases and 0 bases, with 12 bases remaining between them. CDR1 is SGHRS and CDR2 is YFSETQ in the germline V gene. The CDR3 is 15 residues long.

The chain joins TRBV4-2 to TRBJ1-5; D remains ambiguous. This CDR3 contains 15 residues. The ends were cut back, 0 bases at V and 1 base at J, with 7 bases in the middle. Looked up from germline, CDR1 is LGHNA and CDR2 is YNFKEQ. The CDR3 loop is CASSQEERSNQPQHF. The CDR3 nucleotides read TGTGCCAGCAGCCAAGAGGAGCGGAGCAATCAGCCCCAGCATTTT.

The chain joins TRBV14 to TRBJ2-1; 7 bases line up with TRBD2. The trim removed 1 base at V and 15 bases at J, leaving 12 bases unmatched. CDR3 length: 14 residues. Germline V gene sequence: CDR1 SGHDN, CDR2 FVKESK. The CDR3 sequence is CASSQGRGSGKAFF. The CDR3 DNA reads TGTGCCAGCAGCCAAGGCCGCGGGAGTGGGAAAGCGTTCTTC. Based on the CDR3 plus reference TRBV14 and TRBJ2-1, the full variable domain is EAGVTQFPSHSVIEKGQTVTLRCDPISGHDNLYWYRRVMGKEIKFLLHFVKESKQDESGMPNNRFLAERTGGTYSTLKVQPAELEDSGVYFCASSQGRGSGKAFFGPGTRLTVL.

CDR3 in amino acids: CASSIPQGPNYGYTF. In DNA form, the CDR3 reads TGTGCCAGTAGTATTCCACAGGGACCTAACTATGGCTACACCTTC. This chain connects TRBV19 to TRBJ1-2, with TRBD1 as a possible D gene (6 bases). The V end was cut by 3 bases, the J end by 0 bases, with 11 bases between. The CDR3 length is 15 residues. The germline V gene encodes CDR1 LNHDA and CDR2 SQIVND (reference sequence).

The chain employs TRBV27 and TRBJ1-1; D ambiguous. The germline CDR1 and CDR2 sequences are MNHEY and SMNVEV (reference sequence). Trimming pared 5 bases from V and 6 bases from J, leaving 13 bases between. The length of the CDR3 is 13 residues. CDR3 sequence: CASSADLRSEAFF. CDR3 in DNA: TGTGCCAGCAGTGCCGACCTGCGGTCTGAAGCTTTCTTT.

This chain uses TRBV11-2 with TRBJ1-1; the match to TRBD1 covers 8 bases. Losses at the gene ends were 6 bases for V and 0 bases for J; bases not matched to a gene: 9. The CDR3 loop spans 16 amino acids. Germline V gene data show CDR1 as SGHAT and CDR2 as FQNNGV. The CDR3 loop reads CASSKQGGSLNTEAFF. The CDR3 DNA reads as TGTGCCAGCAGTAAACAGGGGGGGAGTTTGAACACTGAAGCTTTCTTT.

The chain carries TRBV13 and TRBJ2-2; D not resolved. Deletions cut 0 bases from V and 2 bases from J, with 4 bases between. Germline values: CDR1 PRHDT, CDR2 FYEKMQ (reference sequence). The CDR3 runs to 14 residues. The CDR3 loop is CASSLGGNTGELFF. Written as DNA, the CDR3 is TGTGCCAGCAGCTTAGGGGGTAACACCGGGGAGCTGTTTTTT.

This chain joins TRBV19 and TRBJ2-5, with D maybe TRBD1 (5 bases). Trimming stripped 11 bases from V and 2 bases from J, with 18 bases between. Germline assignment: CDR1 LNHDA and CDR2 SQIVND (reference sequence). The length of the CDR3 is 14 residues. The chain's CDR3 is CASNPTARQETQYF. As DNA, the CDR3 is TGTGCCTCCAACCCGACAGCGCGGCAAGAGACCCAGTACTTC.

The CDR3 protein is CSARDGYTF. As DNA, the CDR3 is TGCAGTGCTAGAGACGGCTACACCTTC. The chain uses TRBV20-1 and TRBJ1-2, with no clear D. Germline V gives CDR1 DFQATT, CDR2 SNEGSKA (reference sequence). The CDR3 runs to 9 residues. Deletions cut 0 bases from V and 8 bases from J, with 1 base between.

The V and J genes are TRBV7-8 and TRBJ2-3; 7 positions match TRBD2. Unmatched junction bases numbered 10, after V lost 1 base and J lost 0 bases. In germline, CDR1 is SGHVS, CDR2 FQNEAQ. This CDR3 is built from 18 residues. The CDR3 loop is CASSLGLSGRGSTDTQYF. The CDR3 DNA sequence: TGTGCCAGCAGCTTAGGTCTCTCAGGGCGGGGGAGCACAGATACGCAGTATTTT.